The 22 T cell receptor beta chains presented below share a single source sample, sequenced in a study of OX40 agonist ivuxolimab in advanced cancers. Repertoires were generated with immunoSEQ multiplex PCR, while TCRdb's copy carries only in-frame clones and drops some. The table lists roughly 76,000 clones, 84% of them singletons. The sample consisted of CD4+ or CD8+ T cells sorted from blood, taken in a trial of the OX40 agonist ivuxolimab. These receptors all stem from an adult with an advanced solid tumor such as melanoma, head and neck, liver or kidney cancer.

V is TRBV7-9 and J is TRBJ1-2; possible D gene TRBD1, 5 bases. This CDR3 region has 14 residues. CDR1 and CDR2 (germline): SEHNR, FQNEAQ (reference sequence). Trimming took 2 bases from V and 5 from J, leaving 12 bases between them. The CDR3 spells CASSLQGGGYGYTF. CDR3 DNA: TGTGCCAGCAGCTTACAGGGCGGGGGGTATGGCTACACCTTC.

A single count supports this clone. The chain couples TRBV5-1 to TRBJ2-2; D uncertain. V was cut by 5 bases and J by 6 bases, with 20 bases left in between. The CDR3 has 16 amino acids. Germline values: CDR1 SGHRS, CDR2 YFSETQ. CDR3 loop: CASRGYSGFGSGELFF. CDR3 DNA sequence: TGCGCCAGCAGGGGCTATTCCGGGTTTGGGTCCGGGGAGCTGTTTTTT.

The CDR3 coding sequence is TGTGCCAGCAGTGCCTCTAGACTAGCGGGAGCCTACAATGAGCAGTTCTTC. It translates to CASSASRLAGAYNEQFF. The chain uses TRBV25-1 and TRBJ2-1, with 12 positions matching TRBD2. CDR3 size: 17 residues. With V trimmed by 4 bases and J by 2 bases, 6 bases remained unmatched. CDR1 is MGHDK and CDR2 is SYGVNS in the germline V gene.

The V gene is TRBV11-2, the J gene TRBJ2-5; possible D gene TRBD2, 5 bases. V was trimmed by 1 base and J by 7 bases, leaving 13 bases between them. The CDR3 consists of 14 residues. From germline, CDR1 is SGHAT and CDR2 FQNNGV. The CDR3 sequence is CASSLGTPRGTQYF. Here the CDR3 DNA reads TGTGCCAGCAGCTTAGGGACTCCGCGAGGGACCCAGTACTTC.

Here the CDR3 DNA reads TGTGCCAGCAGTTCATCCGGGACAGGGAGGGGAACTGAAGCTTTCTTT. Protein sequence: CASSSSGTGRGTEAFF. The chain is built from TRBV6-5 and TRBJ1-1; 9 nucleotides agree with TRBD1. The trim removed 4 bases at V and 5 bases at J, leaving 11 bases unmatched. The CDR3 is made up of 16 amino acids. The germline CDR1 and CDR2 sequences are MNHEY and SVGAGI.

This clone has just one count. The chain carries TRBV6-1 and TRBJ1-1, with D tentatively TRBD1 (5 bases). Trimming removed 0 bases from V and 0 bases from J, with 8 bases in between. This CDR3 region has 15 residues. Germline V gene data show CDR1 as MNHNS and CDR2 as SASEGT. The chain's CDR3 is CASSEAPGLNTEAFF. CDR3 DNA: TGTGCCAGCAGTGAAGCACCGGGACTGAACACTGAAGCTTTCTTT.

This clone was seen only once. The V gene is TRBV14, the J gene TRBJ2-1; 7 bases fit TRBD2. Looked up from germline, CDR1 is SGHDN and CDR2 is FVKESK. J was trimmed by 8 bases and V by 10 bases; bases with no gene match: 11. The CDR3 has 13 amino acids. This CDR3 reads CATSGVGRDEQFF. The CDR3 DNA follows: TGTGCCACTTCCGGAGTGGGGAGGGATGAGCAGTTCTTC.

This clone turned up a few times. The rearrangement joins TRBV5-1 to TRBJ2-5; a weak D match, TRBD1 (6 bases). The CDR3 runs 14 residues. The germline V gene has CDR1 SGHRS and CDR2 YFSETQ. Trimming shortened V by 4 bases and J by 3 bases, and 13 bases separated the two germline ends. As DNA, the CDR3 is TGCGCCAGCAGCCCAGGGGTAGATGAAGAGACCCAGTACTTC. As protein: CASSPGVDEETQYF.

This rearrangement joins TRBV7-2 to TRBJ2-5; 10 bases map to TRBD1. The CDR3 is made up of 15 amino acids. In germline, CDR1 is SGHTA, CDR2 FQGNSA. The V and J ends lost 5 bases and 4 bases, in that order; junction bases with no gene match: 7. The CDR3 DNA sequence: TGTGCCAGCAGCCCGTCCGGGACAGGGGCAGAGACCCAGTACTTC. It is translated as CASSPSGTGAETQYF.

J is TRBJ2-1 and V is TRBV6-4, with TRBD1 as a possible D gene (5 bases). CDR1 is MRHNA, CDR2 SNTAGT, per germline. Trimming took off 3 bases at V and 6 bases at J, with 9 bases between the two ends. This CDR3 contains 13 residues. The CDR3 region is CASSERQFNEQFF. The CDR3 bases are TGTGCCAGCAGTGAAAGACAGTTCAATGAGCAGTTCTTC.

This chain joins TRBV7-2 and TRBJ1-2; 7 bases agree with TRBD1. This CDR3 spans 16 amino acids. CDR1 and CDR2 (germline): SGHTA, FQGNSA. The J segment lost 5 bases and the V segment lost 2 bases, leaving 11 bases of the junction unmatched. The CDR3 DNA sequence: TGTGCCAGCAGCTTACGAGGGGCAGGGGGGGGGTATGGCTACACCTTC. As protein: CASSLRGAGGGYGYTF.

Here the CDR3 DNA reads TGTGCCAGCAGCCGACTCGGAGGGGGTGGTGAAAAACTGTTTTTT. Its protein product is CASSRLGGGGEKLFF. The V and J genes are TRBV7-2 and TRBJ1-4; a possible D gene is TRBD1 (6 bases). V lost 5 bases to trimming and J lost 7 bases, with 17 bases between them. Per germline, CDR1 SGHTA and CDR2 FQGNSA. The CDR3 loop spans 15 amino acids.

The chain employs TRBV4-3 and TRBJ1-3; D is undetermined. The CDR3 spans 17 residues. CDR1 is LGHNA and CDR2 is YSLEER in the germline V gene. Trimming removed 1 base at V and 1 base at J, with 14 bases between. CDR3 in DNA: TGCGCCAGCAGCCAAGGGACCGGGGAGCTTTCTGGAAACACCATATATTTT. Residues: CASSQGTGELSGNTIYF.

This chain links TRBV2 with TRBJ2-3, with D unclear. CDR1 SNHLY and CDR2 FYNNEI come from the germline V gene. The V and J ends lost 6 bases and 6 bases respectively, with 13 bases between them. The CDR3 totals 13 residues. The CDR3 DNA follows: TGTGCCAGCAGGGGTAGACTTAGCGATACGCAGTATTTT. Translation: CASRGRLSDTQYF.

The chain links TRBV5-5 to TRBJ1-2, with a weak D call TRBD1 (5 bases). Trimming removed 3 bases from V and 3 bases from J, with 12 bases in between. The CDR3 covers 14 residues. Germline V gene lookup returns CDR1 SGHKS and CDR2 YYEKEE (reference sequence). The chain's CDR3 is CASSSRTPDYGYTF. The CDR3 bases are TGTGCCAGCAGCTCGCGGACACCAGACTATGGCTACACCTTC.

The table lists this clone with a count of one. This chain links TRBV5-6 with TRBJ1-1; D is ambiguous. Germline loops: CDR1 SGHDT, CDR2 YYEEEE. This CDR3 has 15 residues. Trimming left V 5 bases short and J 6 bases short, with 20 bases between. The CDR3 here is CASRSYGREIAEAFF. The CDR3 DNA reads as TGTGCCAGCAGGTCATACGGACGGGAAATCGCTGAAGCTTTCTTT.

V is TRBV7-6 and J is TRBJ2-1, with 10 bases aligning to TRBD1. This CDR3 spans 18 amino acids. V shed 5 bases and J 0 bases; nucleotides not matched to a gene: 10. CDR1 is SGHVS, CDR2 FNYEAQ, per germline. CDR3 bases: TGTGCCAGCAGCCGAGCGGACAGGGGGTCTAGCTCCTACAATGAGCAGTTCTTC. As protein: CASSRADRGSSSYNEQFF.

The rearrangement joins TRBV5-4 to TRBJ1-3; TRBD1 agrees at 7 bases. Germline V CDR1 and CDR2: SGHNT, YYREEE (reference sequence). The CDR3 contains 15 residues. The trim removed 8 bases at V and 0 bases at J, leaving 8 bases unmatched. The CDR3 DNA reads as TGTGCCAGGGTCAGGGGGATAAGCTCTGGAAACACCATATATTTT. This translates into CARVRGISSGNTIYF.

The chain is built from TRBV27 and TRBJ1-6; perhaps TRBD1 as D (6 bases). Germline CDR1 is MNHEY and CDR2 is SMNVEV (reference sequence). The CDR3 is 17 amino acids. V lost 3 bases and J 5 bases, leaving 17 bases between the germline ends. The CDR3, as DNA: TGTGCCAGCAGTTTCGTGGGGGGCGCGGGGAATAATTCACCCCTCCACTTT. This sequence encodes CASSFVGGAGNNSPLHF.

Concerning this clone itself: A much more abundant neighbour one base away suggests this may be a read error. The gene calls are TRBV7-2 and TRBJ2-2, with 9 bases lining up with TRBD1. Germline V gene data show CDR1 as SGHTA and CDR2 as FQGNSA. The CDR3 covers 17 residues. In nucleotides, the CDR3 is TGTGCCAACAGCCTAACAGGGGGCCTGGAGAACACCGGGGAGCTGTTTTTT. Protein product: CANSLTGGLENTGELFF.

This rearrangement joins TRBV20-1 to TRBJ2-7; D is tentatively TRBD1 or TRBD2 (5 bases each). The CDR3 length is 11 residues. The V gene lost 6 bases and the J gene lost 3 bases, with 9 bases spanning the gap. Germline values: CDR1 DFQATT, CDR2 SNEGSKA (reference sequence). CDR3 sequence (DNA): TGCAGTGCCCGGGGCGGCTACGAGCAGTACTTC. It encodes CSARGGYEQYF.

The V gene is TRBV18, the J gene TRBJ2-1; D not resolved. In germline, CDR1 is KGHSH, CDR2 LQKENI. V lost 6 bases, J lost 0 bases, and 6 bases lay in between. There are 13 residues in the CDR3. CDR3 loop: CASSLSSYNEQFF. DNA for the CDR3: TGTGCCAGCTCTCTGAGCTCCTACAATGAGCAGTTCTTC.